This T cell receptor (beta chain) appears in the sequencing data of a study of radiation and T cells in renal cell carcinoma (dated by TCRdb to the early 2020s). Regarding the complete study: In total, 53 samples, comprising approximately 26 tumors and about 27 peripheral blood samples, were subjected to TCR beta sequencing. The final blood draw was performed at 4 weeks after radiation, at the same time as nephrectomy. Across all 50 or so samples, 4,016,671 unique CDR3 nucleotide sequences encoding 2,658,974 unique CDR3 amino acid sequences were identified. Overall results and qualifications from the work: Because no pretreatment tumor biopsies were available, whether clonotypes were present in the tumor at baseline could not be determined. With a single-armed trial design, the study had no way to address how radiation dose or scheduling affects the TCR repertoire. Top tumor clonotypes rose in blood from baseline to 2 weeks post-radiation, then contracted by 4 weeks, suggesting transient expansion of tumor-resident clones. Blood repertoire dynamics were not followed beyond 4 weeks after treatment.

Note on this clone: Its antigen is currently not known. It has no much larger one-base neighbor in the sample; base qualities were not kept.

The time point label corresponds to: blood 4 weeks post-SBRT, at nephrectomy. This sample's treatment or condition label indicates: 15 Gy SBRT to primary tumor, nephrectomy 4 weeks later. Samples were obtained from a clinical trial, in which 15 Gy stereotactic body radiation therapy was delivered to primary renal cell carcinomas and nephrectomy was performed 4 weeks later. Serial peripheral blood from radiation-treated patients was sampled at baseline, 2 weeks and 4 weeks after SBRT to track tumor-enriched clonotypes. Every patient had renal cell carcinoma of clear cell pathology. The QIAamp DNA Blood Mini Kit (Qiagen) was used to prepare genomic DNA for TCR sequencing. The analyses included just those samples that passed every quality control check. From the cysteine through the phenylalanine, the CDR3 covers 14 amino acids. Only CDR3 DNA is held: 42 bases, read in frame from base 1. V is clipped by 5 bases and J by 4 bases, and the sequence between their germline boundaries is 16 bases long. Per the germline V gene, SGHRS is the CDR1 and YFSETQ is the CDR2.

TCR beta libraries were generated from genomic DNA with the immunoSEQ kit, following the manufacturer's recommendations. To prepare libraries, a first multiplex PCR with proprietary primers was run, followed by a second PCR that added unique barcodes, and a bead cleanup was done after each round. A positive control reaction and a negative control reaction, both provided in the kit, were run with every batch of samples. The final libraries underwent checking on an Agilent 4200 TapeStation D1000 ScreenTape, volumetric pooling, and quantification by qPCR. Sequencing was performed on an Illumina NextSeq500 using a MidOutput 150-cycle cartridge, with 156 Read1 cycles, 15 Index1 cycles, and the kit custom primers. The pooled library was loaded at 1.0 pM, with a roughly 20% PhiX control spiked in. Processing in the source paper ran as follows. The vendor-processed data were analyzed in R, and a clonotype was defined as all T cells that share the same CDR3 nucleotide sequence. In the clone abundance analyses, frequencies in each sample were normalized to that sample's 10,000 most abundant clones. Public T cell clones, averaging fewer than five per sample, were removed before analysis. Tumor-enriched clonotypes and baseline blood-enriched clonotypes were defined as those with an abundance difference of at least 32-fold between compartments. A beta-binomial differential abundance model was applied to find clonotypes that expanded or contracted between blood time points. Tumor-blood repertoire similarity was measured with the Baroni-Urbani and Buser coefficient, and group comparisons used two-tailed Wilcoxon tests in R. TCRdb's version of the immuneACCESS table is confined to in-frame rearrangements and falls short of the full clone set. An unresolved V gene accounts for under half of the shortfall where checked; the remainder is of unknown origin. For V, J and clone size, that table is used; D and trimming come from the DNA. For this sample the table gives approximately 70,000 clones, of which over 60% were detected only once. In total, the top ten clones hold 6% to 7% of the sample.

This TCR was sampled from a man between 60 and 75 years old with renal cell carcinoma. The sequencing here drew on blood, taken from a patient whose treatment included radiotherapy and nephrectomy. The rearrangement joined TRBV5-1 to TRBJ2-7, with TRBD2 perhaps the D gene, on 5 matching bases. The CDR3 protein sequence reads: CASSSGSNFYEQYF. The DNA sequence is TGCGCCAGCAGTTCGGGATCCAATTTTTACGAGCAGTACTTC.